The 32 T cell receptor beta chains below all came from one sample that was sequenced in a study of blood T cell repertoires in COVID-19. Data came from immunoSEQ multiplex PCR; TCRdb stores just in-frame clones and leaves some out. This table has about 220,000 clones, roughly 90% appearing once. The sample taken for sequencing was peripheral blood. The receptors derive from a man aged 40-49 years with active or convalescent COVID-19.

The genes are TRBV7-3 and TRBJ2-7; D might be TRBD1 (6 bases). Germline loops: CDR1 SGHTA, CDR2 FQGTGA. The CDR3 contains 14 residues. Trimming removed 4 bases at V and 5 bases at J, with 15 bases between. As DNA, the CDR3 is TGTGCCAGCAGCTCGGGAACAGGGCTTGACGAGCAGTACTTC. Translation: CASSSGTGLDEQYF.

The genes are TRBV5-6 and TRBJ1-1; D might be TRBD1 (5 bases). V was shortened by 4 bases and J by 0 bases, with 19 bases between the two germline ends. The germline gives CDR1 SGHDT, CDR2 YYEEEE. The CDR3 extends over 17 amino acids. Here the CDR3 DNA reads TGTGCCAGCAGCATACGACCCGGACATTTCATGAACACTGAAGCTTTCTTT. It codes for CASSIRPGHFMNTEAFF.

The chain is built from TRBV2 and TRBJ2-7; 7 bases map to TRBD2. Germline V CDR1 and CDR2: SNHLY, FYNNEI. V gave up 5 bases and J gave up 0 bases; unmatched junction bases: 1. The length of the CDR3 is 13 residues. CDR3 amino acids: CASSLAASYEQYF. The CDR3 nucleotides read TGTGCCAGCAGTCTAGCGGCCTCCTACGAGCAGTACTTC. Combining the CDR3 with reference TRBV2 and TRBJ2-7 gives the whole variable domain EPEVTQTPSHQVTQMGQEVILRCVPISNHLYFYWYRQILGQKVEFLVSFYNNEISEKSEIFDDQFSVERPDGSNFTLKIRSTKLEDSAMYFCASSLAASYEQYFGPGTRLTVT.

The gene calls are TRBV4-1 and TRBJ2-7; 8 bases line up with TRBD1. Germline values: CDR1 MGHRA, CDR2 YSYEKL. The CDR3 totals 14 residues. With V trimmed by 3 bases and J by 5 bases, 6 bases remained unmatched. The CDR3 DNA sequence: TGCGCCAGCAGCCAGGCGGACAGGGCCCACGAGCAGTACTTC. Translation: CASSQADRAHEQYF.

The chain employs TRBV6-5 and TRBJ1-5; no firm D call. The V gene's germline CDR1 is MNHEY and CDR2 SVGAGI. The CDR3 is 14 amino acids. Trimming took off 6 bases at V and 2 bases at J, with 11 bases between the two ends. In DNA, the CDR3 is TGTGCCAGCAGCACCGGGTCTCGCAATCAGCCCCAGCATTTT. It translates to CASSTGSRNQPQHF.

V usage is TRBV7-2 and J usage is TRBJ2-7; TRBD2 is a possible D gene (6 bases). CDR1 is SGHTA and CDR2 is FQGNSA in the germline V gene. V dropped 0 bases and J dropped 5 bases, with 14 bases sitting between them. This CDR3 is 15 amino acids long. The CDR3, as DNA: TGTGCCAGCAGCTTAGCGCGGGGCGGGATCGACGAGCAGTACTTC. Protein sequence: CASSLARGGIDEQYF.

This chain links TRBV29-1 with TRBJ2-7, with no clear D. The CDR3 covers 12 residues. Between the trimmed V and J ends, which lost 4 bases and 2 bases, there was a span of 9 bases. Germline V CDR1 and CDR2: SQVTM, ANQGSEA. CDR3 DNA sequence: TGCAGCGTTGTAGGAGTAACCTACGAGCAGTACTTC. Translated, it gives CSVVGVTYEQYF.

This chain links TRBV25-1 with TRBJ2-7, with D perhaps matching TRBD1 (6 bases). CDR3 length: 16 amino acids. Germline CDR1 MGHDK, CDR2 SYGVNS. The V gene lost 2 bases and the J gene lost 3 bases, with 17 bases spanning the gap. As DNA, the CDR3 is TGTGCCAGCAGTGAAACAGGGAGCTCTTACGACTACGAGCAGTACTTC. Its translation: CASSETGSSYDYEQYF.

This clone occurred once. The chain links TRBV4-1 to TRBJ2-2, with TRBD2 matching over 7 bases. Germline trimming cut 8 bases from V and 6 bases from J; bases unmatched to any gene: 18. This CDR3 has 17 residues. Germline-derived CDR1 and CDR2 are MGHRA and YSYEKL. The CDR3 DNA reads as TGCGCCAGCCGCCCCTTTTCAGTCTTGGGAGGGCCCGGGGAGCTGTTTTTT. Translated: CASRPFSVLGGPGELFF.

The V and J genes are TRBV25-1 and TRBJ2-1, with 10 bases matching TRBD1. The germline V gene has CDR1 MGHDK and CDR2 SYGVNS. The CDR3 covers 16 residues. Trimming took 4 bases from V and 5 from J; bases not matched to a gene: 8. The CDR3 region has the DNA TGTGCCAGCAGTGGGTCGACAGGGGGCGTAAACAATGAGCAGTTCTTC. Translated: CASSGSTGGVNNEQFF.

The rearrangement uses TRBV18 and TRBJ1-5, with D possibly matching TRBD1 (6 bases). The germline V and J ends were trimmed by 4 bases and 3 bases, with 10 bases remaining between them. The CDR3 extends over 14 amino acids. Germline CDR1 KGHSH, CDR2 LQKENI. The CDR3 DNA is TGTGCCAGCTCACTCGGACAGATCAATCAGCCCCAGCATTTT. Its protein is CASSLGQINQPQHF.

There are a few counts of this clone. The chain's CDR3 is CASSPGYYGNTIYF. The CDR3 DNA sequence: TGTGCCAGCAGTCCGGGGTATTACGGAAACACCATATATTTT. The chain employs TRBV27 and TRBJ1-3; no clear D. CDR1 and CDR2 from the germline V gene are MNHEY and SMNVEV (reference sequence). Trimming removed 5 bases at V and 4 bases at J, with 12 bases between. The CDR3 covers 14 residues.

This rearrangement joins TRBV28 to TRBJ1-1, with a tentative D call TRBD1 (6 bases). CDR1 is MDHEN and CDR2 is SYDVKM in the germline V gene. This CDR3 spans 12 amino acids. Trimming took off 6 bases at V and 8 bases at J, with 13 bases between the two ends. This chain's CDR3 is CASRTQGREAFF. Written as DNA, the CDR3 is TGTGCCAGCAGAACCCAGGGGAGAGAAGCTTTCTTT.

V usage is TRBV2 and J usage is TRBJ1-2, with 7 nucleotides matching TRBD1. The CDR3 consists of 16 residues. The germline CDR1 and CDR2 sequences are SNHLY and FYNNEI. The J segment lost 4 bases and the V segment lost 6 bases, leaving 14 bases of the junction unmatched. This CDR3 is CASRADRNTMLYGYTF. The DNA for the CDR3 is TGTGCCAGCAGAGCGGACAGGAATACAATGCTCTATGGCTACACCTTC.

The V and J genes are TRBV19 and TRBJ1-1; D ambiguous. Trimming took off 5 bases at V and 6 bases at J, with 10 bases between the two ends. This CDR3 spans 12 amino acids. Per the germline V gene, CDR1 is LNHDA and CDR2 is SQIVND (reference sequence). The CDR3 protein is CASSPRFAEAFF. CDR3 nucleotides: TGTGCCAGTAGTCCCCGTTTCGCTGAAGCTTTCTTT.

The chain employs TRBV19 and TRBJ2-2; TRBD1 aligns across 9 bases. Germline-derived CDR1 and CDR2 are LNHDA and SQIVND (reference sequence). V trimming: 3 bases; J trimming: 4 bases; junction bases outside the gene matches: 3. This CDR3 comprises 15 residues. The CDR3 here is CASSIRQGVTGELFF. CDR3 nucleotides: TGTGCCAGTAGTATTAGACAGGGGGTCACCGGGGAGCTGTTTTTT.

This clone showed up just a few times. The J gene is TRBJ2-2, the V gene TRBV21-1; the D call of TRBD2 is as the table states it, not checked on the DNA. TRBV21-1 is reported as a pseudogene. This CDR3 comprises 18 residues. CDR3 bases: TGTGCCAGCAGCACGGGGGGGGCTAGCGGGAGGGCCACCGGGGAGCTGTTTTTT. It is translated as CASSTGGASGRATGELFF.

Here the CDR3 DNA reads TGTGCCAGCAGTTTCGGGGGACAGGTAATAACTGAAGCTTTCTTT. Encoded protein: CASSFGGQVITEAFF. This sequence joins TRBV28 and TRBJ1-1; 8 nucleotides agree with TRBD1. Germline values: CDR1 MDHEN, CDR2 SYDVKM. The CDR3 is 15 residues long. J was trimmed by 5 bases and V by 3 bases; bases with no gene match: 8. The whole variable domain, filled in from reference TRBV28 and TRBJ1-1, reads DVKVTQSSRYLVKRTGEKVFLECVQDMDHENMFWYRQDPGLGLRLIYFSYDVKMKEKGDIPEGYSVSREKKERFSLILESASTNQTSMYLCASSFGGQVITEAFFGQGTRLTVV.

The chain employs TRBV6-5 and TRBJ1-1; D may be TRBD1 (6 bases). The germline V gene has CDR1 MNHEY and CDR2 SVGAGI. The V gene lost 1 base and the J gene lost 0 bases, with 9 bases spanning the gap. The CDR3 sequence is 15 residues long. The CDR3 DNA reads as TGTGCCAGCAGTTACTTCAGGGGTATGAACACTGAAGCTTTCTTT. Translation: CASSYFRGMNTEAFF.

V is TRBV28 and J is TRBJ2-7, with D perhaps matching TRBD2 (6 bases). V was shortened by 2 bases and J by 1 base, with 12 bases between the two germline ends. This CDR3 has 15 residues. From germline, CDR1 is MDHEN and CDR2 SYDVKM. This CDR3 is CASSLSGPSSYEQYF. The CDR3 DNA sequence: TGTGCCAGCAGTTTAAGCGGGCCTAGTTCCTACGAGCAGTACTTC.

The chain carries TRBV30 and TRBJ2-3; tentatively, D is TRBD2 (6 bases). Germline loops: CDR1 GTSNPN, CDR2 SVGIG (reference sequence). V was pared by 0 bases and J by 0 bases, with 13 bases between. The length of the CDR3 is 16 residues. DNA for the CDR3: TGTGCCTGGAGTGTACTTGGTAGCGGAAGCACAGATACGCAGTATTTT. It specifies CAWSVLGSGSTDTQYF.

V usage is TRBV4-1 and J usage is TRBJ1-2; 9 nucleotides line up with TRBD1. Per the germline V gene, CDR1 is MGHRA and CDR2 is YSYEKL. Trimming took 2 bases from V and 6 from J; bases not matched to a gene: 10. This CDR3 spans 16 amino acids. This CDR3 reads CASSQPVRQGVNGYTF. The CDR3, as DNA: TGCGCCAGCAGCCAACCTGTCCGACAGGGGGTGAATGGCTACACCTTC.

Here the CDR3 DNA reads TGTGCCAGCAGTTACGCCGGACAGGGCATTAACTATGGCTACACCTTC. Protein sequence: CASSYAGQGINYGYTF. The chain has TRBV6-5 and TRBJ1-2; the match to TRBD1 covers 8 bases. There are 16 residues in the CDR3. Germline-derived CDR1 and CDR2 are MNHEY and SVGAGI. V shed 2 bases, J shed 1 base, and the junction held 6 bases outside the gene matches.

The V gene is TRBV2, the J gene TRBJ2-2; D might be TRBD1 (6 bases). V lost 3 bases and J lost 5, with 13 bases in between. Germline values: CDR1 SNHLY, CDR2 FYNNEI. The CDR3 loop spans 15 amino acids. The CDR3 nucleotides read TGTGCCAGCAGTGACCTACAGGGAATTACCGGGGAGCTGTTTTTT. This sequence encodes CASSDLQGITGELFF. The full variable domain, its missing parts supplied by reference TRBV2 and TRBJ2-2, is EPEVTQTPSHQVTQMGQEVILRCVPISNHLYFYWYRQILGQKVEFLVSFYNNEISEKSEIFDDQFSVERPDGSNFTLKIRSTKLEDSAMYFCASSDLQGITGELFFGEGSRLTVL.

The genes are TRBV30 and TRBJ1-6, with 8 positions matching TRBD1. V dropped 2 bases and J dropped 11; count of bases not matched to a gene: 11. Germline V gene data show CDR1 as GTSNPN and CDR2 as SVGIG (reference sequence). The CDR3 consists of 15 residues. CDR3 DNA: TGTGCCTGGAGTTCGGGAAGGACAGGGACACCACCCCTCCACTTT. Residues: CAWSSGRTGTPPLHF. Based on the CDR3 plus reference TRBV30 and TRBJ1-6, the full variable domain is SQTIHQWPATLVQPVGSPLSLECTVEGTSNPNLYWYRQAAGRGLQLLFYSVGIGQISSEVPQNLSASRPQDRQFILSSKKLLLSDSGFYLCAWSSGRTGTPPLHFGNGTRLTVT.

J is TRBJ2-4 and V is TRBV18, with 7 bases that match TRBD1. V trimming: 3 bases; J trimming: 0 bases; junction bases outside the gene matches: 8. Germline V CDR1 and CDR2: KGHSH, LQKENI. The CDR3 covers 17 residues. CDR3 coding DNA: TGTGCCAGCTCACCTCAAGGGTCAGGGGGAGCCAAAAACATTCAGTACTTC. It specifies CASSPQGSGGAKNIQYF.

V usage is TRBV7-3 and J usage is TRBJ2-1, with a tentative D call TRBD2 (6 bases). The germline CDR1 and CDR2 sequences are SGHTA and FQGTGA. CDR3 length: 14 amino acids. The ends were cut back, 3 bases at V and 8 bases at J, with 14 bases in the middle. The CDR3 coding sequence is TGTGCCAGCAGCTTGGTGGGAGGCGGTGATGAGCAGTTCTTC. Translated, it gives CASSLVGGGDEQFF.

The V call is TRBV11-1, the J call TRBJ2-1, with D maybe TRBD2 (7 bases). The germline gives CDR1 SGHAT, CDR2 FQDESV (reference sequence). CDR3 size: 14 residues. The germline V and J ends were trimmed by 2 bases and 9 bases, with 14 bases remaining between them. The CDR3 DNA sequence: TGTGCCAGCAGCTTATTCCCCGGGGGGCTTGAGCAGTTCTTC. Protein sequence: CASSLFPGGLEQFF.

V usage is TRBV30 and J usage is TRBJ2-1; TRBD2 aligns across 10 bases. The CDR3 contains 17 residues. The V segment lost 0 bases and the J segment 1 base; nucleotides outside the gene matches: 6. Looked up from germline, CDR1 is GTSNPN and CDR2 is SVGIG (reference sequence). The CDR3 spells CAWSVRLAGTSYNEQFF. The CDR3 bases are TGTGCCTGGAGTGTTCGACTAGCGGGCACATCCTACAATGAGCAGTTCTTC.

The J gene is TRBJ2-3, the V gene TRBV5-8; D is possibly TRBD2 (6 bases). The V gene lost 3 bases and the J gene lost 0 bases, with 8 bases spanning the gap. Germline assignment: CDR1 SGHTS and CDR2 YDEGEE. The CDR3 runs 14 residues. This CDR3 is CASSSGVSTDTQYF. CDR3 nucleotide sequence: TGTGCCAGCAGCTCGGGGGTTAGCACAGATACGCAGTATTTT.

This sequence joins TRBV4-2 and TRBJ2-1, with 8 positions matching TRBD2. The germline CDR1 and CDR2 sequences are LGHNA and YNFKEQ. With V trimmed by 1 base and J by 5 bases, 7 bases remained unmatched. The CDR3 has 16 residues. The CDR3: CASSQAGGGSDNEQFF. CDR3 DNA sequence: TGTGCCAGCAGCCAAGCGGGCGGGGGGAGCGACAATGAGCAGTTCTTC.

Notes on this clone: Distinct nucleotide sequences in the sample also encode this CDR3. This sequence joins TRBV27 and TRBJ1-5, with D uncertain. V was pared by 3 bases and J by 4 bases, with 7 bases between. The CDR3 contains 13 residues. Germline assignment: CDR1 MNHEY and CDR2 SMNVEV (reference sequence). CDR3 region: CASSFSGNQPQHF. CDR3 sequence (DNA): TGTGCCAGCAGTTTCTCAGGTAATCAGCCCCAGCATTTT.